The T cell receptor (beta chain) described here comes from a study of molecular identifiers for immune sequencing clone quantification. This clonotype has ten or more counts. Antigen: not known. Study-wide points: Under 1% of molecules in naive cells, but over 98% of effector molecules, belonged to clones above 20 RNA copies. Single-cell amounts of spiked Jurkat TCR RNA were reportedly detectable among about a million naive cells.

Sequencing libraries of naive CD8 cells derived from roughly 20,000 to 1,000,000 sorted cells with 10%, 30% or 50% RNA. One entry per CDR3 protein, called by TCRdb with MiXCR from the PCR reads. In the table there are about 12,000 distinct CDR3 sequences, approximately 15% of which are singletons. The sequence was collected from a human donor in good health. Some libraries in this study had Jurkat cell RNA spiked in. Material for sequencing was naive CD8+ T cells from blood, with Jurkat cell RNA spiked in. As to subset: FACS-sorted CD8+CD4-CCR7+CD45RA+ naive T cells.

CDR3 amino acids: CASSFGREGPSTDTQYF. DNA of the CDR3: TGTGCCAGCAGCTTTGGTCGGGAGGGCCCAAGCACAGATACGCAGTATTTT. The chain uses TRBV11-1 and TRBJ2-3; 8 bases fit TRBD2. The junction had 8 bases not matched to a gene; V was cut back by 3 bases and J by 0 bases. This CDR3 contains 17 residues. Germline CDR1 is SGHAT and CDR2 is FQDESV (reference sequence).